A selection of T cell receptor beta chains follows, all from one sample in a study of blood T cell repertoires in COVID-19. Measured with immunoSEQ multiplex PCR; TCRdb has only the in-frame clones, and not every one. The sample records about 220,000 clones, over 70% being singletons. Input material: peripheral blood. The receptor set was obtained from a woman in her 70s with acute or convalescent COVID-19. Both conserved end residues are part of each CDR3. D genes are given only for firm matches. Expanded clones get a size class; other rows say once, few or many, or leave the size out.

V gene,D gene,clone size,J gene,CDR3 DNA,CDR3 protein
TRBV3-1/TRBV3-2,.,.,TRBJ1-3,TGTGCCAGCAGCCAAGACCGAGGTTGGGGAAACACCATATATTTT,CASSQDRGWGNTIYF
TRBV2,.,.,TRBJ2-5,TGTGCCAGCAGTGAAATTTTAGCGGCGGAGACCCAGTACTTC,CASSEILAAETQYF
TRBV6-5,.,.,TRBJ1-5,TGTGCCAGCACAGGGTTCACCCGGAATCAGCCCCAGCATTTT,CASTGFTRNQPQHF
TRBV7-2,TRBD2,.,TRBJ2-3,TGTGCCAGCAGAATAGCGGGGGAAGATACGCAGTATTTT,CASRIAGEDTQYF
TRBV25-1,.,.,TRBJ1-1,TGTGCCAGCAGTCAGGGACACACTTTCACTGAAGCTTTCTTT,CASSQGHTFTEAFF
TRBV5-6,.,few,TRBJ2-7,TGTGCCAGCAGTAAGGGACAGCGGGCCCGCGAGCAGTACTTC,CASSKGQRAREQYF
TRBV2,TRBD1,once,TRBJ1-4,TGTGCCAGCAGTGAAGGTTCCGGGACAGTTGATGAAAAACTGTTTTTT,CASSEGSGTVDEKLFF
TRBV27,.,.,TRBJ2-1,TGTGCCAGCAGTCGGACTGGGGGGAAGTACAATGAGCAGTTCTTC,CASSRTGGKYNEQFF
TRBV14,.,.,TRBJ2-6,TGTGCCAGCAGCCCGACGGGGGCTGGGGCCAACGTCCTGACTTTC,CASSPTGAGANVLTF
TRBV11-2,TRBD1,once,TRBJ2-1,TGTGCCAGCAACCAACGGGGACAGGGGTTTGAGCAGTTCTTC,CASNQRGQGFEQFF
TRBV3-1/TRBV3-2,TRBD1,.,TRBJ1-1,TGTGCCAGCAGCCGCCAAACAGGGGACACTGAAGCTTTCTTT,CASSRQTGDTEAFF
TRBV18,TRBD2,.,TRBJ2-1,TGTGCCAGCTCACCATTGCGGGGGGGCGAGAATGAGCAGTTCTTC,CASSPLRGGENEQFF
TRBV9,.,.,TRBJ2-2,TGTGCCAGCAGCGTAGCTCCCGGGGGGCAGAGCGGGGAGCTGTTTTTT,CASSVAPGGQSGELFF
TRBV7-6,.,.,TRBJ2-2,TGTGCCAGCAGCGCTAGAGTGGCCGGGGAGCTGTTTTTT,CASSARVAGELFF
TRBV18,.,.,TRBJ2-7,TGTGCCAGCTCACCACCGGGCCACGAGCAGTACTTC,CASSPPGHEQYF
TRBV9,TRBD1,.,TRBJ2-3,TGTGCCAGCAGCCCGGGACAGGGACAAGATACGCAGTATTTT,CASSPGQGQDTQYF
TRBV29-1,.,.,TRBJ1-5,TGCAGCGTTGTTAGTTCGGCGGATCAGCCCCAGCATTTT,CSVVSSADQPQHF
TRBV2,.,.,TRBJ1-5,TGTGCCAGCAGCCCTATGCTCAGCAATCAGCCCCAGCATTTT,CASSPMLSNQPQHF
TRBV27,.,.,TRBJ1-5,TGTGCCAGCAGTTTCATAGATAGCAATCAGCCCCAGCATTTT,CASSFIDSNQPQHF
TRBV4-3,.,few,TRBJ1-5,TGCGCCAGCAGCCAAGATCGGCTGGGAGGGGGTCAGCCCCAGCATTTT,CASSQDRLGGGQPQHF
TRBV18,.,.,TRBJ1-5,TGTGCCAGCTCCCCAAACATCCCCCTCAATCAGCCCCAGCATTTT,CASSPNIPLNQPQHF
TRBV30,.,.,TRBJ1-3,TGTGCCTGGACCGGGACATTTGGAAACACCATATATTTT,CAWTGTFGNTIYF
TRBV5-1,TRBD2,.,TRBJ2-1,TGCGCCAGCAGCTTCCCGGGGAGGGCGACCGACAATGAGCAGTTCTTC,CASSFPGRATDNEQFF
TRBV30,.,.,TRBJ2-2,TGTGCCCGGCATCGGTCAAGCGGAGGCACCGGGGAGCTGTTTTTT,CARHRSSGGTGELFF
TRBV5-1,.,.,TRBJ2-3,TGCGCCAGCAGCCCAGGGGATACTAGCACAGATACGCAGTATTTT,CASSPGDTSTDTQYF
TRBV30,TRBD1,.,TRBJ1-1,TGTGCCTGTTCGAGACAGGGGGCTGAAGCTTTCTTT,CACSRQGAEAFF
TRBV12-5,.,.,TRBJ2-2,TGTGCTAGTGGTTTTCCAGGAACCGGGGAGCTGTTTTTT,CASGFPGTGELFF
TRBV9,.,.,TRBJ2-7,TGTGCCAGCAGCGTAGAGGTAGCGTCAAGCGAGCAGTACTTC,CASSVEVASSEQYF
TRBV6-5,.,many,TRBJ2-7,TGTGCCAGCAGAATGGGTGAAACTACGATCGAGCAGTACTTC,CASRMGETTIEQYF
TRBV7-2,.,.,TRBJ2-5,TGTGCCAGCAGCTTCAACGGGGAAGAGACCCAGTACTTC,CASSFNGEETQYF
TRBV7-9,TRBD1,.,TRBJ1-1,TGTGCCAGCAGCTTCCAATTCCCAAGGGACAGGGGGCCTGAAGCTTTCTTT,CASSFQFPRDRGPEAFF
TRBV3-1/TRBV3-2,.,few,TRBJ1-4,TGTGCCAGCAGAAAGGGAGAAGGAAATGAAAAACTGTTTTTT,CASRKGEGNEKLFF
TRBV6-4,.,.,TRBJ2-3,TGTGCCAGCAGTGACCGCGGCACGCAGTATTTT,CASSDRGTQYF
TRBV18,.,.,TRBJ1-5,TGTGCCAGCTCAGAAACAGAGGGAGGCAATCAGCCCCAGCATTTT,CASSETEGGNQPQHF
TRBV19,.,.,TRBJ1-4,TGTGCCAGCCAGCTACAGAGCACAACTAATGAAAAACTGTTTTTT,CASQLQSTTNEKLFF
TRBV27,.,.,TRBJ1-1,TGTGCCAGCAGTTTATTCGGGGGTGAAGCTTTCTTT,CASSLFGGEAFF
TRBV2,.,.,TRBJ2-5,TGTGCCAGCACTCTATCGGGGGAGTCAGAGACCCAGTACTTC,CASTLSGESETQYF
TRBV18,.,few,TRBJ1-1,TGTGCCAGCTCACCAGGGGGGAGCGAAGCTTTCTTT,CASSPGGSEAFF
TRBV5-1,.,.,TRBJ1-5,TGCGCCAGCAGCTTGGCCGGGGGAGGCAATCAGCCCCAGCATTTT,CASSLAGGGNQPQHF
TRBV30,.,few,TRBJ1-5,TGTGCCTGGAGCCGGGGGGGGGAACAGCCCCAGCATTTT,CAWSRGGEQPQHF
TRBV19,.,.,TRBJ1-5,TGTGCCAGTAGTAAGCAAACGCTTAATCAGCCCCAGCATTTT,CASSKQTLNQPQHF
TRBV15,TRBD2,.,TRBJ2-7,TGTGCCACCAGCAGAGAGGGGACTAACTCCTACGAGCAGTACTTC,CATSREGTNSYEQYF
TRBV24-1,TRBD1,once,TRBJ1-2,TGTGCCACCAGTGATTTCGGGACAGATGGCTACACCTTC,CATSDFGTDGYTF
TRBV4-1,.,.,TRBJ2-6,TGCGCCAGCAGCCAAGAGGGTCGAAGCGTCGGCGTCCTGACTTTC,CASSQEGRSVGVLTF
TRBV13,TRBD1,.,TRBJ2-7,TGTGCCAGCAGCCTTCGACAGGGGATCTACGAGCAGTACTTC,CASSLRQGIYEQYF
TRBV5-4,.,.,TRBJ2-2,TGTGCCAGCAGCTTAGGGGAACGGGGGTACACCGGGGAGCTGTTTTTT,CASSLGERGYTGELFF
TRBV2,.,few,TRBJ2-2,TGTGCCAGCAGGTCTACGGGGACCGGGGAGCTGTTTTTT,CASRSTGTGELFF